Shown below are 20 T cell receptor beta chains from a single sample sequenced in a study of blood T cell repertoires in COVID-19. Using immunoSEQ multiplex PCR, the repertoire was profiled, and TCRdb retains in-frame clones only, with some absent. The table records roughly 170,000 clones, around nine tenths of them present only once. The sequencing input was peripheral blood. These receptors came from a woman aged 70-85 years with COVID-19, enrolled during active disease.

The CDR3 DNA sequence: TGTGCCAGCAGCTTGTCTAGCGGGGCGGATACGCAGTATTTT. This encodes CASSLSSGADTQYF. The gene calls are TRBV5-6 and TRBJ2-3, with 9 bases that match TRBD2. Trimming at V came to 1 base and at J to 6 bases, leaving 3 bases not matched to a gene. From germline, CDR1 is SGHDT and CDR2 YYEEEE. There are 14 residues in the CDR3.

The genes are TRBV5-1 and TRBJ1-6; 7 bases fit TRBD1. This CDR3 has 14 residues. Germline V gene lookup returns CDR1 SGHRS and CDR2 YFSETQ. V trimming: 2 bases; J trimming: 6 bases; junction bases outside the gene matches: 2. The CDR3 DNA follows: TGCGCCAGCAGCTTTGGACAGGCTAATTCACCCCTCCACTTT. Its translation is CASSFGQANSPLHF.

This chain connects TRBV30 to TRBJ2-1; TRBD2 is a possible D gene (6 bases). The V and J ends lost 0 bases and 7 bases respectively, with 16 bases between them. Germline loops: CDR1 GTSNPN, CDR2 SVGIG (reference sequence). CDR3 length equals 15 residues. In nucleotides, the CDR3 is TGTGCCTGGAGTGTAGGTCAGGAGGGCGCGAATGAGCAGTTCTTC. Amino acid sequence: CAWSVGQEGANEQFF.

This rearrangement joins TRBV11-2 to TRBJ2-1; 7 bases fit TRBD2. Trimming took 4 bases from V and 6 from J; bases not matched to a gene: 6. The germline V gene has CDR1 SGHAT and CDR2 FQNNGV. The CDR3 length is 14 residues. The CDR3: CASSSRLASNEQFF. CDR3 nucleotide sequence: TGTGCCAGCAGCTCCAGACTAGCCTCCAATGAGCAGTTCTTC.

This clone has a single count. This sequence joins TRBV28 and TRBJ1-4; no firm D call. The germline V and J ends were trimmed by 4 bases and 1 base, with 13 bases remaining between them. The CDR3 extends over 16 amino acids. Germline assignment: CDR1 MDHEN and CDR2 SYDVKM. CDR3 residues: CASSSGGRQTNEKLFF. The CDR3 nucleotides are TGTGCCAGCAGTTCAGGTGGCCGGCAAACTAATGAAAAACTGTTTTTT.

V is TRBV9 and J is TRBJ2-3; 9 bases agree with TRBD2. CDR3 length: 12 amino acids. V shed 4 bases, J shed 11 bases, and the junction held 5 bases outside the gene matches. Per the germline V gene, CDR1 is SGDLS and CDR2 is YYNGEE. DNA for the CDR3: TGTGCCAGCAGCCTCCGCGGGAGGGAGCAGTATTTT. It is translated as CASSLRGREQYF.

V usage is TRBV3-1 (or the pseudogene TRBV3-2) and J usage is TRBJ1-2; maybe TRBD1 (5 bases). CDR1 and CDR2 (germline): LGHDT, YNNKEL (reference sequence). The V gene lost 1 base and the J gene lost 2 bases, with 11 bases spanning the gap. The CDR3 has 15 residues. The CDR3: CASSQGGGLNYGYTF. The CDR3 nucleotides are TGTGCCAGCAGCCAAGGTGGGGGGTTAAACTATGGCTACACCTTC.

The chain employs TRBV9 and TRBJ1-6, with TRBD1 identical over 7 bases. This CDR3 has 13 amino acids. Trimming took 5 bases from V and 5 from J; bases not matched to a gene: 1. Germline CDR1 SGDLS, CDR2 YYNGEE. CDR3 DNA: TGTGCCAGCAGTCAGGGGGATAATTCACCCCTCCACTTT. Amino acid sequence: CASSQGDNSPLHF.

This sequence joins TRBV5-4 and TRBJ2-1, with D perhaps TRBD1 (6 bases). With 4 bases removed from V and 7 bases from J, the gap between germline ends came to 18 bases. The germline V gene encodes CDR1 SGHNT and CDR2 YYREEE (reference sequence). The CDR3 totals 15 residues. The CDR3 nucleotides read TGTGCCAGCAGCCCTATCCCGACAGGCTTGAATGAGCAGTTCTTC. Amino acids: CASSPIPTGLNEQFF.

The chain combines TRBV24-1 with TRBJ2-2; 9 bases agree with TRBD1. CDR1 is KGHDR and CDR2 is SFDVKD in the germline V gene. V shed 6 bases, J shed 4 bases, and the junction held 5 bases outside the gene matches. CDR3 size: 15 residues. This chain's CDR3 is CATSRRDRATGELFF. The CDR3 DNA sequence: TGTGCCACCAGTAGGCGGGACAGGGCCACCGGGGAGCTGTTTTTT.

The V call is TRBV4-1, the J call TRBJ2-7, with D possibly TRBD1 on 5 matching bases. V was clipped by 1 base and J by 4 bases, with 14 bases between them. Germline-derived CDR1 and CDR2 are MGHRA and YSYEKL. The CDR3 spans 15 residues. In DNA form, the CDR3 reads TGCGCCAGCAGCCAAGTGGTCAGGGTACCGTACGAGCAGTACTTC. Protein product: CASSQVVRVPYEQYF.

This chain joins TRBV28 and TRBJ2-7; a possible D gene is TRBD2 (6 bases). V lost 4 bases and J 7 bases, leaving 17 bases between the germline ends. The CDR3 is 14 amino acids. Germline CDR1 and CDR2: MDHEN and SYDVKM. In DNA form, the CDR3 reads TGTGCCAGCAGTTACTGGGGGGAGTTCAAGGAGCAGTACTTC. Residues: CASSYWGEFKEQYF.

This clone was observed once. The V gene is TRBV5-4, the J gene TRBJ2-7; 10 bases fit TRBD1. The junction had 5 bases not matched to a gene; V was cut back by 4 bases and J by 7 bases. The CDR3 runs 13 residues. Per germline, CDR1 SGHNT and CDR2 YYREEE (reference sequence). CDR3 nucleotide sequence: TGTGCCAGCAGCATGGACAGGGGGAGGGAGCAGTACTTC. This codes for CASSMDRGREQYF. Filled out from reference TRBV5-4 and TRBJ2-7, the complete variable domain reads ETGVTQSPTHLIKTRGQQVTLRCSSQSGHNTVSWYQQALGQGPQFIFQYYREEENGRGNFPPRFSGLQFPNYSSELNVNALELDDSALYLCASSMDRGREQYFGPGTRLTVT.

This clone was picked up one time. The CDR3 spells CASSPTSTSYNEQFF. The CDR3 coding sequence is TGTGCCAGCAGCCCGACTAGCACTTCCTACAATGAGCAGTTCTTC. V gene TRBV3-1 (or the pseudogene TRBV3-2) combines with J gene TRBJ2-1, with 7 bases that match TRBD2. CDR1 and CDR2 from the germline V gene are LGHDT and YNNKEL (reference sequence). V lost 4 bases to trimming and J lost 1 base; unmatched junction nucleotides: 4. CDR3 length equals 15 residues.

This chain uses TRBV29-1 with TRBJ1-5; perhaps TRBD1 as D (6 bases). Germline-derived CDR1 and CDR2 are SQVTM and ANQGSEA. This CDR3 contains 15 residues. Between the trimmed V and J ends, which lost 4 bases and 5 bases, there was a span of 18 bases. The CDR3 DNA is TGCAGCGTTGCCAAAATCCGGGACAAGTATCAGCCCCAGCATTTT. This codes for CSVAKIRDKYQPQHF.

The rearrangement joins TRBV30 to TRBJ1-5, with TRBD1 as a possible D gene (5 bases). Germline loops: CDR1 GTSNPN, CDR2 SVGIG (reference sequence). The germline V and J ends were trimmed by 4 bases and 7 bases, with 20 bases remaining between them. This CDR3 spans 15 amino acids. The CDR3 spells CAWKVAGLGGQPQHF. The CDR3 nucleotides are TGTGCCTGGAAAGTAGCAGGCCTGGGGGGGCAGCCCCAGCATTTT. The whole variable domain, filled in from reference TRBV30 and TRBJ1-5, reads SQTIHQWPATLVQPVGSPLSLECTVEGTSNPNLYWYRQAAGRGLQLLFYSVGIGQISSEVPQNLSASRPQDRQFILSSKKLLLSDSGFYLCAWKVAGLGGQPQHFGDGTRLSIL.

This chain connects TRBV19 to TRBJ1-3; D not resolved. The germline V gene encodes CDR1 LNHDA and CDR2 SQIVND (reference sequence). The CDR3 contains 15 residues. The germline V and J ends were trimmed by 3 bases and 2 bases, with 11 bases remaining between them. The CDR3 sequence: CASSIRPATGNTIYF. CDR3 in DNA: TGTGCCAGTAGTATCAGGCCAGCTACTGGAAACACCATATATTTT.

V is TRBV25-1 and J is TRBJ2-3; 9 bases are shared with TRBD1. The ends lost 4 bases at V and 4 bases at J; junction bases unmatched: 6. The CDR3 is 15 residues long. Germline V gene sequence: CDR1 MGHDK, CDR2 SYGVNS. CDR3 coding DNA: TGTGCCAGCAGTGTGTACAGGGGGCGCGCAGATACGCAGTATTTT. Its protein is CASSVYRGRADTQYF.

This clone has more than one count but fewer than ten. J is TRBJ2-2 and V is TRBV3-1 (or the pseudogene TRBV3-2); 12 bases are a match to TRBD2. The CDR3 length is 16 residues. V lost 4 bases to trimming and J lost 7 bases; unmatched junction nucleotides: 7. CDR1 and CDR2 from the germline V gene are LGHDT and YNNKEL (reference sequence). CDR3 coding DNA: TGTGCCAGCAGCCTGGCGGCTAGCGGGAGGGTCGGGGAGCTGTTTTTT. Protein: CASSLAASGRVGELFF.

The chain is built from TRBV27 and TRBJ2-7, with TRBD1 identical over 7 bases. Germline loops: CDR1 MNHEY, CDR2 SMNVEV (reference sequence). V lost 6 bases and J lost 6; bases outside the gene matches: 5. The CDR3 covers 12 residues. CDR3 DNA: TGTGCCAGCAGCCTGACAGGGCGCGAGCAGTACTTC. The encoded protein is CASSLTGREQYF.